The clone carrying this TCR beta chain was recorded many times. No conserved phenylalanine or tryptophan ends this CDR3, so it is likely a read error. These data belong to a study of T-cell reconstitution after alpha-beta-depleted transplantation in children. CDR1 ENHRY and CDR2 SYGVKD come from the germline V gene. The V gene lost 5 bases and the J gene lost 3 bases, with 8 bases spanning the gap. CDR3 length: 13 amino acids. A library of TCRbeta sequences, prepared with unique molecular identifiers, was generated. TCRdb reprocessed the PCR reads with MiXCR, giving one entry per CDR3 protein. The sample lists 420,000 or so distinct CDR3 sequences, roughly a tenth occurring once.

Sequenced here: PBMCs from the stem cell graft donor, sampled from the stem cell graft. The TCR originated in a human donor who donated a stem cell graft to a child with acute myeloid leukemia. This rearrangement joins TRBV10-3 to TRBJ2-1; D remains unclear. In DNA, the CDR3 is TGTGCCATCAGTCCGCTGGTCTACAATGAGCAGTTCCTC. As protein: CAISPLVYNEQFL.